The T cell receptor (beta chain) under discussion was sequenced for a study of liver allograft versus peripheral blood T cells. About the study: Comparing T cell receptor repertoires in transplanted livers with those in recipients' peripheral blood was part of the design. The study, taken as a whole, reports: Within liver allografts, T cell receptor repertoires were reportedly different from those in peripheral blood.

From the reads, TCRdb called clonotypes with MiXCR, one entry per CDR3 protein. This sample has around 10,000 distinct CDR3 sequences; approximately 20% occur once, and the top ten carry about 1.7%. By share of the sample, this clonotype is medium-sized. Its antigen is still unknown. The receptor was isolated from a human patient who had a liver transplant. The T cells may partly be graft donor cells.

For the CDR3, the DNA is TGCAGCGCCCAGGACAGGAGCTCCTACGAGCAGTACTTC. It encodes CSAQDRSSYEQYF. This chain connects TRBV29-1 to TRBJ2-7; 7 nucleotides match TRBD1. Looked up from germline, CDR1 is SQVTM and CDR2 is ANQGSEA. This CDR3 has 13 residues. The J segment lost 0 bases and the V segment lost 7 bases, leaving 6 bases of the junction unmatched.